A single sample is the source of the 27 T cell receptor beta chains below, sequenced in a study of T cell repertoires in cytomegalovirus infection. TCRdb processed the reads anew with MiXCR; each CDR3 protein has one entry. This table has 300,000 to 450,000 distinct CDR3 sequences, 15% to 20% appearing once. The sequencing sample was made of PBMCs. Every receptor here comes from a human donor in good health (CMV status not recorded). Some clones in this sample may be carry-over from other donors' samples.

As concerns this clonotype: This sequence may be a read error, since a much larger clone differs from it by one base. The chain is built from TRBV7-6 and TRBJ1-3; TRBD1 might be the D (6 bases). The CDR3 contains 17 residues. Germline CDR1 SGHVS, CDR2 FNYEAQ. The CDR3 spells CASSLVRDTFSGTTIYF. The CDR3, as DNA: TGTGCCAGCAGCTTAGTAAGGGACACATTCTCTGGAACCACCATATATTTT.

The chain carries TRBV5-1 and TRBJ2-3, with 8 positions matching TRBD2. Germline CDR1 and CDR2: SGHRS and YFSETQ. V dropped 1 base and J dropped 5; count of bases not matched to a gene: 6. The CDR3 is 15 residues long. CDR3 coding DNA: TGCGCCAGCAGCTTGAGGCAGCGGGAGTTAGATACGCAGTATTTT. Its translation: CASSLRQRELDTQYF.

This clonotype was counted many times. V and J are TRBV11-2 and TRBJ2-1; D could derive from TRBD1 or TRBD2 (6 bases each). This CDR3 has 15 residues. V lost 3 bases, J lost 8 bases, and 17 bases lay in between. Germline V gene lookup returns CDR1 SGHAT and CDR2 FQNNGV. The CDR3 nucleotides are TGTGCCAGCAGCTTCGGCGGGAAAAGGGGGGATGAGCAGTTCTTC. Residues: CASSFGGKRGDEQFF.

This rearrangement joins TRBV20-1 to TRBJ2-6; no clear D gene. This CDR3 is built from 16 residues. Germline V lookup: CDR1 DFQATT, CDR2 SNEGSKA (reference sequence). V was pared by 6 bases and J by 1 base, with 16 bases between. The CDR3 loop is CSARPVIGSGANVLTF. CDR3 coding DNA: TGCAGTGCCCGACCGGTTATTGGATCTGGGGCCAACGTCCTGACTTTC.

This clonotype was seen a handful of times. This chain uses TRBV7-9 with TRBJ2-3, with 10 bases matching TRBD2. Germline assignment: CDR1 SEHNR and CDR2 FQNEAQ (reference sequence). The CDR3 has 16 residues. Trimming removed 2 bases from V and 8 bases from J; junction bases left unmatched: 10. CDR3 residues: CASSLKASGGAGTQYF. The CDR3 DNA sequence: TGTGCCAGCAGCTTAAAGGCGAGCGGGGGGGCCGGTACGCAGTATTTT.

This chain connects TRBV18 to TRBJ1-1, with a weak D call TRBD1 (5 bases). CDR3 length: 15 residues. Germline V gene data show CDR1 as KGHSH and CDR2 as LQKENI. V lost 3 bases to trimming and J lost 1 base, with 12 bases between them. The DNA for the CDR3 is TGTGCCAGCTCACCGATCCGGGACCGGAACACTGAAGCTTTCTTT. Amino acids: CASSPIRDRNTEAFF.

The J gene is TRBJ1-1, the V gene TRBV12-3 or TRBV12-4; possibly TRBD1 for D (5 bases). This CDR3 is built from 14 residues. The germline V and J ends were trimmed by 3 bases and 4 bases, with 12 bases remaining between them. CDR3 in amino acids: CASSLITGVTEAFF. The CDR3 DNA reads as TGTGCCAGCAGTTTGATTACGGGGGTCACTGAAGCTTTCTTT.

At least ten counts were recorded for this clonotype. The rearrangement joins TRBV7-2 to TRBJ2-1; 7 bases agree with TRBD2. The CDR3 extends over 16 amino acids. The V and J ends lost 3 bases and 5 bases, in that order; junction bases with no gene match: 10. In germline, CDR1 is SGHTA, CDR2 FQGNSA. The CDR3, as DNA: TGTGCCAGCAGCTTGGGTAGCGGGCCAAATCACAATGAGCAGTTCTTC. Its protein product is CASSLGSGPNHNEQFF. The full variable domain, in which reference TRBV7-2 and TRBJ2-1 provide the parts outside the CDR3, is GAGVSQSPSNKVTEKGKDVELRCDPISGHTALYWYRQSLGQGLEFLIYFQGNSAPDKSGLPSDRFSAERTGGSVSTLTIQRTQQEDSAVYLCASSLGSGPNHNEQFFGPGTRLTVL.

The chain is built from TRBV4-2 and TRBJ1-2; a possible D gene is TRBD1 (5 bases). The germline CDR1 and CDR2 sequences are LGHNA and YNFKEQ. Trimming took off 0 bases at V and 8 bases at J, with 16 bases between the two ends. CDR3 size: 15 residues. As DNA, the CDR3 is TGTGCCAGCAGCCAAGATCGGGTAGGGGCTCGGGGCTACACCTTC. Its protein product is CASSQDRVGARGYTF.

The chain uses TRBV20-1 and TRBJ2-1; D unresolved. The germline CDR1 and CDR2 sequences are DFQATT and SNEGSKA (reference sequence). The CDR3 has 13 residues. V lost 0 bases and J lost 7, with 10 bases in between. CDR3 DNA: TGCAGTGCTAGAGATCCGGGTGATAATGAGCAGTTCTTC. Translating gives CSARDPGDNEQFF.

This clonotype was detected ten times or more. The J gene is TRBJ2-3, the V gene TRBV7-7; no reliable D call. The V gene's germline CDR1 is SSHAT and CDR2 FNYEAQ (reference sequence). V lost 1 base and J 5 bases, leaving 7 bases between the germline ends. There are 13 residues in the CDR3. The CDR3 is CASSLESRDTQYF. CDR3 nucleotides: TGTGCCAGCAGCTTAGAATCAAGAGATACGCAGTATTTT.

The V and J genes are TRBV5-1 and TRBJ2-7, with 7 bases aligning to TRBD1. After removal of 0 bases from V and 2 bases from J, the junction contained 5 bases not matched to a gene. The CDR3 contains 15 residues. CDR1 and CDR2 (germline): SGHRS, YFSETQ. The CDR3 DNA sequence: TGCGCCAGCAGCTTGGTTTCGGGACAGACCTACGAGCAGTACTTC. The encoded protein is CASSLVSGQTYEQYF.

The sample holds a few counts of this clonotype. The rearrangement uses TRBV2 and TRBJ1-5; a possible D gene is TRBD1 (6 bases). From germline, CDR1 is SNHLY and CDR2 FYNNEI. The CDR3 contains 14 residues. Trimming stripped 7 bases from V and 5 bases from J, with 15 bases between. The CDR3, as DNA: TGTGCCAGCACCCGAACGGGGGCCGATCAGCCCCAGCATTTT. Protein product: CASTRTGADQPQHF.

This clonotype was counted many times. The chain has TRBV6-1 and TRBJ2-5; D is unclear. CDR3 length: 14 amino acids. The germline CDR1 and CDR2 sequences are MNHNS and SASEGT. V shed 2 bases and J shed 5 bases, with 12 bases lying between them. The CDR3 nucleotides are TGTGCCAGCAGTGAATGGGTGGGCCCGGAGACCCAGTACTTC. This codes for CASSEWVGPETQYF.

This clonotype was detected only a few times. J is TRBJ1-2 and V is TRBV2; D remains ambiguous. The CDR3 covers 13 residues. V was pared by 11 bases and J by 7 bases, with 20 bases between. CDR1 is SNHLY and CDR2 is FYNNEI in the germline V gene. CDR3 in amino acids: CAQPKGIGPGYTF. CDR3 nucleotide sequence: TGTGCCCAACCAAAGGGTATTGGCCCTGGCTACACCTTC.

In this sample, this clonotype turned up many times. The V call is TRBV7-2, the J call TRBJ2-7; D assignment may be TRBD1 or TRBD2 (5 bases each). Germline lookup yields CDR1 SGHTA and CDR2 FQGNSA. The CDR3 spans 16 residues. V was pared by 3 bases and J by 3 bases, with 18 bases between. The CDR3 sequence: CASSLGWKGTVYEQYF. CDR3 nucleotides: TGTGCCAGCAGCTTGGGGTGGAAGGGGACGGTCTACGAGCAGTACTTC.

The rearrangement links TRBV20-1 to TRBJ2-3; D not resolved. CDR3 length: 14 residues. Looked up from germline, CDR1 is DFQATT and CDR2 is SNEGSKA (reference sequence). Trimming left V 0 bases short and J 2 bases short, with 9 bases between. DNA of the CDR3: TGCAGTGCTAGAGATGAAACCCACACAGATACGCAGTATTTT. Translating gives CSARDETHTDTQYF.

The gene calls are TRBV18 and TRBJ2-7; D is perhaps TRBD2 (5 bases). This CDR3 spans 17 amino acids. CDR1 and CDR2 from the germline V gene are KGHSH and LQKENI. V was shortened by 2 bases and J by 4 bases, with 21 bases between the two germline ends. CDR3 protein: CASSPYIVGVGYYEQYF. Written as DNA, the CDR3 is TGTGCCAGCTCACCATACATTGTCGGGGTCGGCTATTACGAGCAGTACTTC.

The chain employs TRBV29-1 and TRBJ1-1; D gene ambiguous. This CDR3 has 12 residues. Trimming took off 2 bases at V and 5 bases at J, with 9 bases between the two ends. Germline loops: CDR1 SQVTM, CDR2 ANQGSEA. The CDR3 DNA is TGCAGCGTTGAACCCCCGAGTACTGAAGCTTTCTTT. Its protein is CSVEPPSTEAFF.

The chain couples TRBV7-8 to TRBJ1-4; D gene ambiguous. The germline V gene encodes CDR1 SGHVS and CDR2 FQNEAQ. V dropped 2 bases and J dropped 10 bases, with 11 bases sitting between them. The CDR3 has 13 residues. The CDR3 nucleotides read TGTGCCAGCAGCTTACGGTTAAACGGAAAACTGTTTTTT. Translated, it gives CASSLRLNGKLFF.

This chain links TRBV7-2 with TRBJ1-6; possible D gene TRBD1, 6 bases. Germline V gene sequence: CDR1 SGHTA, CDR2 FQGNSA. The CDR3 runs 14 residues. The V gene lost 5 bases and the J gene lost 7 bases, with 12 bases spanning the gap. CDR3 sequence reads: CASSEQGSNSPLHF. The CDR3, as DNA: TGTGCCAGCAGCGAACAGGGTAGCAATTCACCCCTCCACTTT. The variable domain in full, completed from reference TRBV7-2 and TRBJ1-6, reads GAGVSQSPSNKVTEKGKDVELRCDPISGHTALYWYRQSLGQGLEFLIYFQGNSAPDKSGLPSDRFSAERTGGSVSTLTIQRTQQEDSAVYLCASSEQGSNSPLHFGNGTRLTVT.

The V and J genes are TRBV20-1 and TRBJ2-1, with no clear D. Trimming removed 7 bases from V and 10 bases from J, with 11 bases in between. CDR1 DFQATT and CDR2 SNEGSKA come from the germline V gene (reference sequence). This CDR3 has 10 amino acids. The chain's CDR3 is CSVESDEQFF. The CDR3 DNA sequence: TGCAGTGTTGAGTCGGACGAGCAGTTCTTC.

The chain carries TRBV20-1 and TRBJ1-2; TRBD1 matches 9 bases. Unmatched junction bases numbered 2, after V lost 6 bases and J lost 0 bases. CDR1 and CDR2 from the germline V gene are DFQATT and SNEGSKA (reference sequence). This CDR3 is built from 13 residues. CDR3 residues: CSAGTGTNYGYTF. CDR3 sequence (DNA): TGCAGTGCGGGGACAGGGACTAACTATGGCTACACCTTC.

Note on this clonotype: Lacking the conserved final phenylalanine or tryptophan, this CDR3 likely reflects a read error. This chain links TRBV11-2 with TRBJ1-3; no definite D call. The V end was cut by 4 bases, the J end by 2 bases, with 15 bases between. The CDR3 is made up of 16 amino acids. Germline values: CDR1 SGHAT, CDR2 FQNNGV. The DNA for the CDR3 is TGTGCCAGCAGCTCACCATTATCTCAACCTGGAAACACCATATATCTT. Translated, it gives CASSSPLSQPGNTIYL.

This clonotype has only a few counts. A much larger clone is a single base away; this may be a read error. This chain uses TRBV5-6 with TRBJ2-5; D gene unclear. CDR3 length: 11 amino acids. V was trimmed by 4 bases and J by 4 bases, leaving 5 bases between them. Germline loops: CDR1 SGHDT, CDR2 YYEEEE. CDR3 sequence: CASSTLETQYF. DNA for the CDR3: TGTGCCAGCAGCACCCTAGAGACCCAGTACTTC.

This clonotype was picked up many times. The CDR3 region is CASSQWGMGKNEQFF. DNA for the CDR3: TGTGCCAGCAGCCAGTGGGGAATGGGGAAGAATGAGCAGTTCTTC. V and J are TRBV4-2 and TRBJ2-1; D call uncertain. Germline V gives CDR1 LGHNA, CDR2 YNFKEQ. Trimming took off 3 bases at V and 7 bases at J, with 16 bases between the two ends. CDR3 size: 15 residues.

The sample holds one count of this clonotype. A much larger clonotype is one base distant, so this may be a read error. The chain has TRBV5-6 and TRBJ2-3; D is uncertain. The CDR3 extends over 15 amino acids. Looked up from germline, CDR1 is SGHDT and CDR2 is YYEEEE. With 3 bases removed from V and 1 base from J, the gap between germline ends came to 12 bases. The CDR3 nucleotides are TGTGCCAGCAGCTCAATCACTGGGGGCACAGATACGCAGTATTTT. The encoded protein is CASSSITGGTDTQYF.